A single sample gave rise to the 20 T cell receptor beta chains below, sequenced in a study of T cell repertoires in cytomegalovirus infection. TCRdb used MiXCR to reprocess the reads, holding one entry per CDR3 protein. The data contain approximately 500,000 distinct CDR3 sequences, around 11% of them singletons. Sequences were obtained from PBMCs. The source is a human donor in good health (CMV status not recorded). Some clones in this sample may be carry-over from other donors' samples.

The V call is TRBV12-3 or TRBV12-4, the J call TRBJ2-7, with 9 bases matching TRBD1. The CDR3 runs to 14 residues. Trimming removed 5 bases from V and 6 bases from J; junction bases left unmatched: 8. This CDR3 is CASSHRDRAGEQYF. CDR3 DNA: TGTGCCAGCAGTCACCGGGACAGGGCGGGCGAGCAGTACTTC.

This clonotype has a count of ten or more. The rearrangement uses TRBV7-9 and TRBJ2-5; 8 bases are a match to TRBD2. Losses at the gene ends were 5 bases for V and 1 base for J; bases not matched to a gene: 9. Germline CDR1 SEHNR, CDR2 FQNEAQ (reference sequence). The CDR3 consists of 16 residues. The CDR3 DNA follows: TGTGCCAGCAGCGTTTCGGGCGGGGGGCCCCAAGAGACCCAGTACTTC. Translated, it gives CASSVSGGGPQETQYF.

This clonotype was counted many times. The chain has TRBV28 and TRBJ2-7; 7 bases match TRBD2. The germline V gene encodes CDR1 MDHEN and CDR2 SYDVKM. This CDR3 region has 16 residues. With V trimmed by 6 bases and J by 4 bases, 15 bases remained unmatched. The CDR3 region has the DNA TGTGCCAGCAGCTTCACAAGCGGGACCCGGTGGTACGAGCAGTACTTC. Translation: CASSFTSGTRWYEQYF.

The chain is built from TRBV18 and TRBJ2-1; D unclear. Trimming stripped 2 bases from V and 0 bases from J, with 8 bases between. The germline V gene encodes CDR1 KGHSH and CDR2 LQKENI. The CDR3 runs to 15 residues. The chain's CDR3 is CASSPSGDSYNEQFF. The CDR3 DNA sequence: TGTGCCAGCTCACCATCTGGGGACTCCTACAATGAGCAGTTCTTC.

This clonotype was counted a few times. The J gene is TRBJ2-3, the V gene TRBV10-3; 10 bases map to TRBD1. V lost 6 bases to trimming and J lost 5 bases; unmatched junction nucleotides: 5. This CDR3 spans 14 amino acids. Germline CDR1 is ENHRY and CDR2 is SYGVKD. CDR3 DNA sequence: TGTGCCATCAGCGAGACAGGGGGCAGAGATACGCAGTATTTT. It encodes CAISETGGRDTQYF.

The sample holds a few counts of this clonotype. V gene TRBV11-2 combines with J gene TRBJ2-3; 11 bases map to TRBD2. The germline gives CDR1 SGHAT, CDR2 FQNNGV. CDR3 length: 18 residues. The junction had 8 bases not matched to a gene; V was cut back by 3 bases and J by 0 bases. CDR3 nucleotide sequence: TGTGCCAGCAGCTTCGGGACTAGCGGAAAGTATAGCACAGATACGCAGTATTTT. Encoded protein: CASSFGTSGKYSTDTQYF. The full variable domain, rest sourced from reference TRBV11-2 and TRBJ2-3, is EAGVAQSPRYKIIEKRQSVAFWCNPISGHATLYWYQQILGQGPKLLIQFQNNGVVDDSQLPKDRFSAERLKGVDSTLKIQPAKLEDSAVYLCASSFGTSGKYSTDTQYFGPGTRLTVL.

This clonotype was detected only a few times. V and J are TRBV18 and TRBJ1-2; TRBD1 might be the D (6 bases). V was trimmed by 5 bases and J by 4 bases, leaving 17 bases between them. Per germline, CDR1 KGHSH and CDR2 LQKENI. The CDR3 is made up of 15 amino acids. The CDR3 region has the DNA TGTGCCAGCTCATCATTCGGGGGCGAAGGCTATGGCTACACCTTC. Protein product: CASSSFGGEGYGYTF.

The sample holds many counts of this clonotype. The rearrangement uses TRBV9 and TRBJ2-6, with 8 positions matching TRBD1. Germline values: CDR1 SGDLS, CDR2 YYNGEE. The CDR3 has 16 residues. V lost 5 bases to trimming and J lost 2 bases; unmatched junction nucleotides: 6. The CDR3 DNA sequence: TGTGCCAGCAGGGGCAGGGGGCCTCCTGGGGCCAACGTCCTGACTTTC. The encoded protein is CASRGRGPPGANVLTF. The full variable domain, its missing parts supplied by reference TRBV9 and TRBJ2-6, is DSGVTQTPKHLITATGQRVTLRCSPRSGDLSVYWYQQSLDQGLQFLIQYYNGEERAKGNILERFSAQQFPDLHSELNLSSLELGDSALYFCASRGRGPPGANVLTFGAGSRLTVL.

This clonotype was seen only a few times. The chain links TRBV19 to TRBJ2-3, with TRBD2 as a possible D gene (6 bases). There are 15 residues in the CDR3. V was trimmed by 7 bases and J by 3 bases, leaving 17 bases between them. Germline lookup yields CDR1 LNHDA and CDR2 SQIVND (reference sequence). CDR3 region: CASTDVGGSTDTQYF. The CDR3 DNA is TGTGCCAGTACCGATGTAGGAGGGAGTACAGATACGCAGTATTTT.

The table lists this clonotype with many counts. The chain has TRBV7-6 and TRBJ1-2; the match to TRBD1 covers 9 bases. Germline lookup yields CDR1 SGHVS and CDR2 FNYEAQ. The CDR3 covers 17 residues. V trimming: 2 bases; J trimming: 3 bases; junction bases outside the gene matches: 10. CDR3 amino acids: CASSLRQGVVVHYGYTF. For the CDR3, the DNA is TGTGCCAGCAGCTTACGACAGGGGGTTGTTGTACACTATGGCTACACCTTC.

There are a few counts of this clonotype. CDR3 sequence (DNA): TGTGCCAGCAGCTTGGCTGAGGGGCCGGAGACCCAGTACTTC. This translates into CASSLAEGPETQYF. This chain joins TRBV5-4 and TRBJ2-5, with D tentatively TRBD1 or TRBD2 (5 bases each). The CDR3 extends over 14 amino acids. The germline V and J ends were trimmed by 0 bases and 5 bases, with 11 bases remaining between them. Germline V gene data show CDR1 as SGHNT and CDR2 as YYREEE (reference sequence).

At least ten counts were recorded for this clonotype. The V and J genes are TRBV20-1 and TRBJ2-7, with TRBD2 identical over 11 bases. Germline CDR1 and CDR2: DFQATT and SNEGSKA (reference sequence). CDR3 length: 14 residues. J was trimmed by 6 bases and V by 2 bases; bases with no gene match: 6. This CDR3 reads CSARKRLAGREQYF. As DNA, the CDR3 is TGCAGTGCTAGAAAAAGACTAGCGGGGCGCGAGCAGTACTTC.

A word on this clonotype: This may be a read error: a much more frequent sequence differs by one nucleotide. The chain employs TRBV6-6 and TRBJ1-2; 7 bases line up with TRBD1. Germline assignment: CDR1 MNHNY and CDR2 SVGAGI (reference sequence). V gave up 10 bases and J gave up 4 bases; unmatched junction bases: 15. This CDR3 is 15 amino acids long. The CDR3 reads CANRAARDSLYGYTF. DNA for the CDR3: TGTGCCAACAGGGCCGCCCGGGACAGTCTCTATGGCTACACCTTC.

Concerning this clonotype: A much larger clonotype is one base distant, so this may be a read error. The conserved closing phenylalanine or tryptophan is absent in this CDR3, likely reflecting a read error. The chain combines TRBV19 with TRBJ2-1; 8 nucleotides match TRBD2. V lost 4 bases to trimming and J lost 7 bases; unmatched junction nucleotides: 15. CDR1 and CDR2 from the germline V gene are LNHDA and SQIVND (reference sequence). The CDR3 is 17 amino acids. In nucleotides, the CDR3 is TGTGCCAGTAGTAAAGATGGTGGTAGCGGGATAGTGAATGAGCAGTTCTCC. Protein: CASSKDGGSGIVNEQFS.

This clonotype was seen more than once but under ten times. The V gene is TRBV2, the J gene TRBJ2-1; D not resolved. Trimming removed 3 bases at V and 0 bases at J, with 15 bases between. Germline V CDR1 and CDR2: SNHLY, FYNNEI. The CDR3 runs to 17 residues. DNA for the CDR3: TGTGCCAGCAGTGATTTGGAGACCCTTAGCTCCTACAATGAGCAGTTCTTC. It encodes CASSDLETLSSYNEQFF.

This clonotype was counted a single time. This chain uses TRBV12-5 with TRBJ2-5; 9 nucleotides agree with TRBD1. Germline V gene lookup returns CDR1 LGHNT and CDR2 FRNRAP. This CDR3 has 16 amino acids. V was pared by 6 bases and J by 4 bases, with 12 bases of the junction left unmatched. The CDR3 is CASGGTGTPSRETQYF. As DNA, the CDR3 is TGTGCTAGTGGGGGGACAGGGACGCCATCTCGAGAGACCCAGTACTTC. The full variable domain, rest sourced from reference TRBV12-5 and TRBJ2-5, is DARVTQTPRHKVTEMGQEVTMRCQPILGHNTVFWYRQTMMQGLELLAYFRNRAPLDDSGMPKDRFSAEMPDATLATLKIQPSEPRDSAVYFCASGGTGTPSRETQYFGPGTRLLVL.

The sample holds many counts of this clonotype. CDR3 residues: CASSQVLTSGIGQPQHF. The CDR3 nucleotides read TGCGCCAGCAGCCAAGTTTTAACGTCGGGGATCGGTCAGCCCCAGCATTTT. The genes are TRBV4-1 and TRBJ1-5; D call uncertain. The germline V gene encodes CDR1 MGHRA and CDR2 YSYEKL. This CDR3 has 17 amino acids. Between the trimmed V and J ends, which lost 1 base and 6 bases, there was a span of 19 bases.

This clonotype was detected many times. The V call is TRBV28, the J call TRBJ1-2, with D maybe TRBD1 (5 bases). V shed 6 bases and J shed 4 bases, with 9 bases lying between them. Germline values: CDR1 MDHEN, CDR2 SYDVKM. This CDR3 comprises 12 residues. This CDR3 is CASRQDGYGYTF. The CDR3 DNA reads TGTGCCAGCAGACAGGATGGCTATGGCTACACCTTC.

This rearrangement joins TRBV20-1 to TRBJ1-5; D uncertain. Germline loops: CDR1 DFQATT, CDR2 SNEGSKA (reference sequence). V lost 3 bases, J lost 7 bases, and 10 bases lay in between. The CDR3 has 12 residues. In nucleotides, the CDR3 is TGCAGTGCTAGTGAGGGTCGGCAGCCCCAGCATTTT. Its translation: CSASEGRQPQHF.

This clonotype was observed many times. The chain joins TRBV29-1 to TRBJ2-3; 12 nucleotides line up with TRBD2. Germline CDR1 reads SQVTM; CDR2 reads ANQGSEA. With V trimmed by 3 bases and J by 6 bases, 16 bases remained unmatched. The CDR3 totals 18 residues. In DNA, the CDR3 is TGCAGCGTTGACCCCGGACTAGCGGGGCCATCGCGGGGGGATACGCAGTATTTT. The encoded protein is CSVDPGLAGPSRGDTQYF.